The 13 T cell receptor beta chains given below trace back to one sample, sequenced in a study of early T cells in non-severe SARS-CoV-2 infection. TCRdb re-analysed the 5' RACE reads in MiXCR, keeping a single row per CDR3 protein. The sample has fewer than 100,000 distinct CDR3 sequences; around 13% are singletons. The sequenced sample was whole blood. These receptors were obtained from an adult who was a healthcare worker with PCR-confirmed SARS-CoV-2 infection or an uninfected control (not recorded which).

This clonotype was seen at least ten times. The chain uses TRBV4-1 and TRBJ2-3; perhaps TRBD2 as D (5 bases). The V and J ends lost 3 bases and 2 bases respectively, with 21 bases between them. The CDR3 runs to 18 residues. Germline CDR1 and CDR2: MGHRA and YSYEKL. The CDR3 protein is CASSQDVGTRNTTDTQYF. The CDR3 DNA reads TGCGCCAGCAGCCAGGACGTGGGTACTAGAAACACCACAGATACGCAGTATTTT.

CDR3 loop: CASSPTRDSNNEQFF. The CDR3, as DNA: TGTGCCAGCAGCCCCACCCGGGACAGTAACAATGAGCAGTTCTTC. The chain combines TRBV7-9 with TRBJ2-1; 7 bases agree with TRBD1. CDR3 length: 15 amino acids. Germline V CDR1 and CDR2: SEHNR, FQNEAQ (reference sequence). J was trimmed by 5 bases and V by 5 bases; bases with no gene match: 9.

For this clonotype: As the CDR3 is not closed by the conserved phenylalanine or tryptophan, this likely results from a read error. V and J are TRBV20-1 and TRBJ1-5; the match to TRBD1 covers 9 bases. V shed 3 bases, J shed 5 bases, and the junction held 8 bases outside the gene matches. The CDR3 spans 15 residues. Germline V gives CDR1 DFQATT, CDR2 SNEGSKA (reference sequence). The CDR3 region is CSASLVDRGDQPQHS. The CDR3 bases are TGCAGTGCTAGTTTGGTCGACAGGGGGGATCAGCCCCAGCATTCT.

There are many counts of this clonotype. The CDR3 here is CSVEPGQGLGAFF. CDR3 sequence (DNA): TGCAGCGTTGAGCCGGGACAGGGGTTGGGGGCTTTCTTT. The rearrangement links TRBV29-1 to TRBJ1-1, with 10 bases that match TRBD1. Germline values: CDR1 SQVTM, CDR2 ANQGSEA. V was pared by 3 bases and J by 11 bases, with 9 bases of the junction left unmatched. The CDR3 is 13 residues long.

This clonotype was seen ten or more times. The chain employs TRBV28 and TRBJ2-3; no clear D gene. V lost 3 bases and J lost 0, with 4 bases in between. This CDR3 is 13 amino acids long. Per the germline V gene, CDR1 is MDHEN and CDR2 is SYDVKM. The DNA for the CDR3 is TGTGCCAGCAGTTTTCGAAGCACAGATACGCAGTATTTT. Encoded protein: CASSFRSTDTQYF. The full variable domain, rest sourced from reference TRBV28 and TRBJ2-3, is DVKVTQSSRYLVKRTGEKVFLECVQDMDHENMFWYRQDPGLGLRLIYFSYDVKMKEKGDIPEGYSVSREKKERFSLILESASTNQTSMYLCASSFRSTDTQYFGPGTRLTVL.

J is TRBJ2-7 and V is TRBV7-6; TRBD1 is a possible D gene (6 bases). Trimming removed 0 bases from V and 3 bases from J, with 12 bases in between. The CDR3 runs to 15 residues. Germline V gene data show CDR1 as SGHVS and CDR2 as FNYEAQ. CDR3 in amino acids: CASSLAGTHNYEQYF. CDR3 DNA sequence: TGTGCCAGCAGCTTAGCCGGGACACATAACTACGAGCAGTACTTC.

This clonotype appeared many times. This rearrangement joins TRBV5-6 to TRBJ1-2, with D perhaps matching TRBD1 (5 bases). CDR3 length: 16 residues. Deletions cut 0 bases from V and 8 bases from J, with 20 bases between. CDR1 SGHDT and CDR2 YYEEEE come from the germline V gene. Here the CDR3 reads CASSLGRGSLSGGYTF. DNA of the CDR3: TGTGCCAGCAGCTTGGGTAGGGGATCCCTCTCAGGAGGCTACACCTTC.

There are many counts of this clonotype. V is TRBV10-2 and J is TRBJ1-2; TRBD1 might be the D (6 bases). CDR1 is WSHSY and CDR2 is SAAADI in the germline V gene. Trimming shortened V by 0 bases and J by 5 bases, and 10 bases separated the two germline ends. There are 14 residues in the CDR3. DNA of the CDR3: TGCGCCAGCAGTGAGTCTGGGGGCCGGTATGGCTACACCTTC. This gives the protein CASSESGGRYGYTF.

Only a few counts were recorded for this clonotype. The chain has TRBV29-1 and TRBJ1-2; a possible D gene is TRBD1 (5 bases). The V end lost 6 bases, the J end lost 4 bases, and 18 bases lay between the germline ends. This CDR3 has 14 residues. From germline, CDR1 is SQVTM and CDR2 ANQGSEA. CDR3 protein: CSVAQGVRGYGYTF. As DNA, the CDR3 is TGCAGCGTGGCCCAAGGGGTCCGCGGCTATGGCTACACCTTC.

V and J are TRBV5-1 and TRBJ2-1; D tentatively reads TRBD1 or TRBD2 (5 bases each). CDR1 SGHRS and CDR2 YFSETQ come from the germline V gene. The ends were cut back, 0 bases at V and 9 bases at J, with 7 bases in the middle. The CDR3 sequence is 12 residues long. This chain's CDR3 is CASSLAGTEQFF. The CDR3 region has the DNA TGCGCCAGCAGCTTGGCCGGGACTGAGCAGTTCTTC.

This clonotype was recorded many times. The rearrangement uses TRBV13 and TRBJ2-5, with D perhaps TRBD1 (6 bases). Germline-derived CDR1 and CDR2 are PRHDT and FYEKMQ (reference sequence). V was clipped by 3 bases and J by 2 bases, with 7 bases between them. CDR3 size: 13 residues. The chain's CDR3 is CASSLGTQETQYF. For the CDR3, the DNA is TGTGCCAGCAGCTTGGGGACACAAGAGACCCAGTACTTC.

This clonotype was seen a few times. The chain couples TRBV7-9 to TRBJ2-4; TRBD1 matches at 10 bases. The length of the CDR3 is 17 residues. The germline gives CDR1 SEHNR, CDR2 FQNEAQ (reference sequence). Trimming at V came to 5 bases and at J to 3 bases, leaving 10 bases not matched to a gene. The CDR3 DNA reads TGTGCCAGCAGCCCCCGGGACAGGGGTCGTGTCAAAAACATTCAGTACTTC. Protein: CASSPRDRGRVKNIQYF.

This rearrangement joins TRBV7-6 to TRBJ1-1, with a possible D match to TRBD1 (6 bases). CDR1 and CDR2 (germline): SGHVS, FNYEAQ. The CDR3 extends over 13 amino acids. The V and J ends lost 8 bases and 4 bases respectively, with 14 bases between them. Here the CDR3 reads CASRTLDSTEAFF. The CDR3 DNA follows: TGTGCCAGCCGGACCTTGGACAGCACTGAAGCTTTCTTT. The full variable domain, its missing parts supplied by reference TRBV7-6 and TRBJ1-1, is GAGVSQSPRYKVTKRGQDVALRCDPISGHVSLYWYRQALGQGPEFLTYFNYEAQQDKSGLPNDRFSAERPEGSISTLTIQRTEQRDSAMYRCASRTLDSTEAFFGQGTRLTVV.